Sequencing of this T cell receptor (beta chain) was carried out in a study of immune characterization of retroperitoneal liposarcoma. Losses at the gene ends were 0 bases for V and 4 bases for J; bases not matched to a gene: 12. The germline V gene encodes CDR1 LGHNT and CDR2 FRNRAP. CDR3 length: 18 residues. By its share, this clonotype is medium-sized. From the PCR reads, TCRdb called clonotypes with MiXCR, one entry per CDR3 protein. The data contain approximately 10,000 distinct CDR3 sequences, over 25% of them singletons. Sequencing used tumor tissue. This sequence was found in a female donor with retroperitoneal liposarcoma. The chain couples TRBV12-5 to TRBJ2-3; 8 bases match TRBD1. CDR3 DNA: TGTGCTAGTGGTTTGGTTCCGAAACAGGGGGTAGACGCAGATACGCAGTATTTT. Its translation is CASGLVPKQGVDADTQYF.